This TCR beta chain was sequenced in a study of shared clonotypes between healthy human individuals. Study-wide findings and caveats: Estimated clonotype richness was generally higher in naive than memory subsets. Several donors showed sharing of about 4.8% of naive CD4 clonotypes.

Clones were read by immunoSEQ multiplex PCR, and TCRdb kept only the in-frame ones, dropping some. The sample lists 2,500,000 or so clones, roughly 93% seen once, with roughly 0.36% in the top ten. On this clone itself: Antigen unknown.

The CDR3 has 13 residues. The germline V gene has CDR1 MDHEN and CDR2 SYDVKM. V shed 8 bases, J shed 3 bases, and the junction held 5 bases outside the gene matches. The sequencing sample was made of naive CD4+ T cells from PBMCs. Subset: CD45RA+ positively selected. This receptor was taken from a man younger than 35 in good health. Some clones in this sample may be carry-over from other donors' samples. The J gene is TRBJ2-7, the V gene TRBV28, with 9 bases that match TRBD1. CDR3 protein: CASYGQGSYEQYF. Here the CDR3 DNA reads TGTGCCAGCTATGGACAGGGGAGCTACGAGCAGTACTTC.